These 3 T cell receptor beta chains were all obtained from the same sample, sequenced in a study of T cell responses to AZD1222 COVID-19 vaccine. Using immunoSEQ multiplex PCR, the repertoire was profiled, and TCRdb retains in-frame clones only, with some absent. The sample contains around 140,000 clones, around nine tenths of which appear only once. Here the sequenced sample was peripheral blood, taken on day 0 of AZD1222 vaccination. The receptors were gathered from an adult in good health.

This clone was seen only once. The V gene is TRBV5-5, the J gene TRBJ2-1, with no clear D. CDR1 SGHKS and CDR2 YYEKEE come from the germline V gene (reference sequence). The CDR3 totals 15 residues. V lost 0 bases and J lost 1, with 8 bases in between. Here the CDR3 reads CASSLGFRSYNEQFF. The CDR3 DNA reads TGTGCCAGCAGCTTGGGGTTTAGGTCCTACAATGAGCAGTTCTTC.

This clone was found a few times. The CDR3 DNA follows: TGTGCCAGTAGCTCGGGACAGGGGGCGAACAGCAATCAGCCCCAGCATTTT. It specifies CASSSGQGANSNQPQHF. V is TRBV19 and J is TRBJ1-5, with TRBD1 identical over 12 bases. This CDR3 comprises 17 residues. In germline, CDR1 is LNHDA, CDR2 SQIVND (reference sequence). The J segment lost 1 base and the V segment lost 6 bases, leaving 7 bases of the junction unmatched.

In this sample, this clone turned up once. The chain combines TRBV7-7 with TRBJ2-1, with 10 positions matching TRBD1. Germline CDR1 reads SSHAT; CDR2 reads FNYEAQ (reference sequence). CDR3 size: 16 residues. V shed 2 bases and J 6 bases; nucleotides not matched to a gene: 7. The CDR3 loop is CASSLYPGTGVNEQFF. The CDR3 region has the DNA TGTGCCAGCAGCTTATATCCAGGGACAGGGGTCAATGAGCAGTTCTTC.